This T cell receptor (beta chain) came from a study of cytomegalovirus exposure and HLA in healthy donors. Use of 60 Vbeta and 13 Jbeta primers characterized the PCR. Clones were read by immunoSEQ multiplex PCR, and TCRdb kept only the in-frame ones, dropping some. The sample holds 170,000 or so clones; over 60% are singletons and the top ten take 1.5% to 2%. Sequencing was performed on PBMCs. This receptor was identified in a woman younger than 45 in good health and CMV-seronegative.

CDR3 DNA: TGTGCCAGCAGCTTAGTACTAGCGGGAGGCCAAGAGACCCAGTACTTC. Amino acid sequence: CASSLVLAGGQETQYF. J is TRBJ2-5 and V is TRBV7-3; 12 positions agree with TRBD2. Germline V lookup: CDR1 SGHTA, CDR2 FQGTGA. V lost 2 bases and J lost 1; bases outside the gene matches: 2. The CDR3 consists of 16 residues. Based on the CDR3 plus reference TRBV7-3 and TRBJ2-5, the full variable domain is GAGVSQTPSNKVTEKGKYVELRCDPISGHTALYWYRQSLGQGPEFLIYFQGTGAADDSGLPNDRFFAVRPEGSVSTLKIQRTERGDSAVYLCASSLVLAGGQETQYFGPGTRLLVL.